This T cell receptor (beta chain) was profiled in a study of T cells in Graves' hyperthyroidism and ophthalmopathy. V was trimmed by 6 bases and J by 0 bases, leaving 11 bases between them. This CDR3 contains 13 residues. Germline V gene data show CDR1 as SQVTM and CDR2 as ANQGSEA. General observations from the study: Blood shared most expanded thyroid clonotypes above 0.001.

Regions amplified from RNA transcripts were the TCR beta CDR3 regions. HTBI primers were employed in a first-round RT-PCR of the TCR CDR3. TCRdb used MiXCR to reprocess the multiplex PCR reads, holding one entry per CDR3 protein. The sample records some 510,000 distinct CDR3 sequences, less than 25% being singletons. This clonotype was seen ten or more times. Antigen unknown. This TCR was sampled from a man aged 18-30 years with Graves' hyperthyroidism. The chain carries TRBV29-1 and TRBJ1-1, with D possibly TRBD1 on 5 matching bases. The sequencing sample was made of blood. The DNA for the CDR3 is TGCAGCGTGGGGGGGACTATGAACACTGAAGCTTTCTTT. Encoded protein: CSVGGTMNTEAFF.